The 31 T cell receptor beta chains reported below all come from one sample, sequenced in a study of OX40 agonist ivuxolimab in advanced cancers. The library was generated by the immunoSEQ multiplex PCR assay. TCRdb holds this immuneACCESS table with in-frame rearrangements only. Some clones are missing; in checked studies, unresolved V genes explain under half, and the rest has no known cause. In all, the sample holds around 80,000 clones, and about 88% of those were seen once. The ten largest clones represent approximately 0.93% of the sample. The material sequenced was CD4+ or CD8+ T cells sorted from blood, taken in a trial of the OX40 agonist ivuxolimab. The receptors were sampled from an adult with an advanced solid tumor such as melanoma, head and neck, liver or kidney cancer.

This clone has only one observation. V usage is TRBV5-4 and J usage is TRBJ2-3, with 7 bases lining up with TRBD2. Germline V CDR1 and CDR2: SGHNT, YYREEE (reference sequence). CDR3 length: 15 residues. Unmatched junction bases numbered 12, after V lost 6 bases and J lost 5 bases. CDR3 coding DNA: TGTGCCAGCACCCTCACGGGGAGGGGTGGAGATACGCAGTATTTT. Amino acid sequence: CASTLTGRGGDTQYF.

The chain couples TRBV14 to TRBJ2-7; 7 positions match TRBD2. Germline V CDR1 and CDR2: SGHDN, FVKESK. This CDR3 has 13 residues. V lost 4 bases and J lost 2; bases outside the gene matches: 2. CDR3 coding DNA: TGTGCCAGCAGCCGAGGGAGGGCCTACGAGCAGTACTTC. It yields the protein CASSRGRAYEQYF.

The chain couples TRBV4-3 to TRBJ1-2; possibly TRBD1 for D (5 bases). Germline values: CDR1 LGHNA, CDR2 YSLEER. With 1 base removed from V and 8 bases from J, the gap between germline ends came to 11 bases. The CDR3 sequence is 13 residues long. DNA of the CDR3: TGCGCCAGCAGCCAAGTGTTGGGACCAGGCTACACCTTC. Translation: CASSQVLGPGYTF.

This rearrangement joins TRBV30 to TRBJ2-5; 7 bases line up with TRBD1. The tail of the sequence fits TRBJ2-7 better, so the J call may be wrong. Germline V CDR1 and CDR2: GTSNPN, SVGIG (reference sequence). This CDR3 spans 13 amino acids. The CDR3 region has the DNA TGTGCCTGGAGTGTAGACAGGGTCAACGAGCAGTACTTC. Its translation: CAWSVDRVNEQYF.

This chain connects TRBV25-1 to TRBJ1-3; D unclear. The ends were cut back, 5 bases at V and 4 bases at J, with 12 bases in the middle. The germline V gene encodes CDR1 MGHDK and CDR2 SYGVNS. The CDR3 runs to 14 residues. Here the CDR3 DNA reads TGTGCCAGCAGTCCTTTGGGGATAGGAAACACCATATATTTT. Amino acid sequence: CASSPLGIGNTIYF.

In this sample, this clone turned up once. This chain uses TRBV5-5 with TRBJ1-4, with D tentatively TRBD1 (5 bases). The CDR3 contains 18 residues. Germline assignment: CDR1 SGHKS and CDR2 YYEKEE (reference sequence). Trimming stripped 0 bases from V and 4 bases from J, with 19 bases between. CDR3 residues: CASSLGFGTELLNEKLFF. CDR3 nucleotides: TGTGCCAGCAGCTTGGGATTCGGGACCGAACTTCTTAATGAAAAACTGTTTTTT.

The chain couples TRBV5-1 to TRBJ1-1, with a tentative D call TRBD1 (6 bases). The CDR3 has 15 residues. V was clipped by 0 bases and J by 1 base, with 10 bases between them. Germline CDR1 and CDR2: SGHRS and YFSETQ. The CDR3 nucleotides are TGCGCCAGCAGCTTGGCCGGACAGAGGAACACTGAAGCTTTCTTT. This gives the protein CASSLAGQRNTEAFF.

This clone was detected only once. This chain connects TRBV30 to TRBJ2-6; D may be TRBD1 (5 bases). The CDR3 is made up of 16 amino acids. Germline values: CDR1 GTSNPN, CDR2 SVGIG (reference sequence). V was cut by 3 bases and J by 0 bases, with 12 bases left in between. CDR3 loop: CAWSRQDISGANVLTF. The CDR3 DNA follows: TGTGCCTGGAGCAGGCAGGACATCTCTGGGGCCAACGTCCTGACTTTC.

This clone was observed a handful of times. This sample also contains other DNA sequences that code for the same CDR3. The V call is TRBV2, the J call TRBJ1-4, with 9 bases aligning to TRBD1. V was pared by 8 bases and J by 6 bases, with 4 bases of the junction left unmatched. The CDR3 has 13 residues. Germline CDR1 SNHLY, CDR2 FYNNEI. The CDR3 protein is CASGGQGDEKLFF. DNA for the CDR3: TGTGCCAGCGGGGGACAGGGAGATGAAAAACTGTTTTTT.

This sequence joins TRBV11-1 and TRBJ2-5; D is unresolved. Trimming removed 5 bases at V and 4 bases at J, with 11 bases between. Germline V lookup: CDR1 SGHAT, CDR2 FQDESV (reference sequence). The length of the CDR3 is 13 residues. This chain's CDR3 is CASSLEVLETQYF. The CDR3 DNA sequence: TGTGCCAGCAGCCTAGAGGTTCTAGAGACCCAGTACTTC.

The CDR3 nucleotides read TGTGCCAGTAGTCCAACAGGGGGCCATCAGCCCCAGCATTTT. It is translated as CASSPTGGHQPQHF. The rearrangement links TRBV19 to TRBJ1-5; 9 bases are shared with TRBD1. Looked up from germline, CDR1 is LNHDA and CDR2 is SQIVND (reference sequence). CDR3 length: 14 amino acids. The trim removed 5 bases at V and 5 bases at J, leaving 4 bases unmatched. Based on the CDR3 plus reference TRBV19 and TRBJ1-5, the full variable domain is DGGITQSPKYLFRKEGQNVTLSCEQNLNHDAMYWYRQDPGQGLRLIYYSQIVNDFQKGDIAEGYSVSREKKESFPLTVTSAQKNPTAFYLCASSPTGGHQPQHFGDGTRLSIL.

This clone was found a few times. This chain joins TRBV27 and TRBJ2-1, with TRBD2 as a possible D gene (5 bases). Germline CDR1 and CDR2: MNHEY and SMNVEV (reference sequence). Deletions cut 2 bases from V and 6 bases from J, with 17 bases between. This CDR3 comprises 16 residues. The chain's CDR3 is CASSLNLGGLGNEQFF. CDR3 DNA: TGTGCCAGCAGTTTAAACCTTGGAGGTCTGGGCAATGAGCAGTTCTTC.

On this clone: The germline gene is not matched at one end of the junction; a read error may be the cause. CDR3 in amino acids: CASSPRGGAAEAFF. The CDR3 DNA reads as TGTGCCAGCTCCCCACGCGGCGGGGCGGCTGAAGCTTTCTTT. This chain uses TRBV18 with TRBJ1-1; D may be TRBD1 (5 bases). CDR1 and CDR2 from the germline V gene are KGHSH and LQKENI. CDR3 length: 14 amino acids.

This chain connects TRBV2 to TRBJ2-5, with D perhaps TRBD2 (5 bases). V was clipped by 5 bases and J by 9 bases, with 13 bases between them. The CDR3 runs to 12 residues. Germline loops: CDR1 SNHLY, CDR2 FYNNEI. The CDR3 bases are TGTGCCAGCAGTATCGACCCCGGGGCCCAGTACTTC. It is translated as CASSIDPGAQYF.

The CDR3 nucleotides read TGTGCCAGCACCCTGACAGGGGGGAACACTGAAGCTTTCTTT. Translated, it gives CASTLTGGNTEAFF. V is TRBV5-4 and J is TRBJ1-1; TRBD1 matches at 9 bases. CDR1 is SGHNT, CDR2 YYREEE, per germline (reference sequence). V was clipped by 6 bases and J by 1 base; unmatched bases: 4. This CDR3 has 14 residues.

This chain connects TRBV4-2 to TRBJ2-2; D is ambiguous. Germline assignment: CDR1 LGHNA and CDR2 YNFKEQ. Trimming cost V 0 bases and J 0 bases, with 11 bases left between them. The CDR3 has 17 amino acids. This chain's CDR3 is CASSQDGLGTNTGELFF. The CDR3 DNA is TGTGCCAGCAGCCAAGATGGGTTGGGCACGAACACCGGGGAGCTGTTTTTT.

A single count supports this clone. This chain joins TRBV11-2 and TRBJ2-4; D is unclear. The CDR3 totals 12 residues. The germline gives CDR1 SGHAT, CDR2 FQNNGV. Trimming took 3 bases from V and 1 from J, leaving 1 base between them. DNA of the CDR3: TGTGCCAGCAGCTTGGCCAAAAACATTCAGTACTTC. Protein sequence: CASSLAKNIQYF.

This clone was counted only a few times. The CDR3 here is CASSVAEGAGQAFF. The CDR3 coding sequence is TGTGCCAGCAGCGTAGCGGAGGGGGCAGGGCAAGCTTTCTTT. The chain couples TRBV9 to TRBJ1-1; 7 nucleotides match TRBD1. The CDR3 loop spans 14 amino acids. Germline V gene sequence: CDR1 SGDLS, CDR2 YYNGEE. V was clipped by 0 bases and J by 9 bases; unmatched bases: 8.

The rearrangement links TRBV5-1 to TRBJ2-1; a possible D gene is TRBD2 (6 bases). Germline assignment: CDR1 SGHRS and CDR2 YFSETQ. The CDR3 sequence is 18 residues long. The V and J ends lost 5 bases and 2 bases respectively, with 23 bases between them. CDR3 bases: TGCGCCAGCAGGTCTGGCCCTCAGCGGGCTAGGGCCTACAATGAGCAGTTCTTC. It yields the protein CASRSGPQRARAYNEQFF.

The chain couples TRBV28 to TRBJ2-1; D remains unclear. This CDR3 has 14 amino acids. The V end was cut by 3 bases, the J end by 7 bases, with 13 bases between. Germline V gene data show CDR1 as MDHEN and CDR2 as SYDVKM. The CDR3 DNA is TGTGCCAGCAGTTTGCCCCCCGAGGTGAATGAGCAGTTCTTC. This encodes CASSLPPEVNEQFF.

The chain carries TRBV2 and TRBJ2-7, with D perhaps given as TRBD1 or TRBD2 (5 bases each). The CDR3 length is 12 residues. Germline V gene sequence: CDR1 SNHLY, CDR2 FYNNEI. V gave up 10 bases and J gave up 2 bases, with 12 bases separating them. This CDR3 reads CATGTETYEQYF. The CDR3 DNA reads as TGTGCCACCGGGACGGAAACCTACGAGCAGTACTTC.

The table lists this clone with a count of one. J is TRBJ2-2 and V is TRBV5-6, with 8 positions matching TRBD2. V lost 0 bases, J lost 4 bases, and 5 bases stayed unmatched. The CDR3 loop spans 16 amino acids. Looked up from germline, CDR1 is SGHDT and CDR2 is YYEEEE. The CDR3: CASSLAGGAGTGELFF. The CDR3 nucleotides read TGTGCCAGCAGCTTGGCCGGGGGGGCCGGCACCGGGGAGCTGTTTTTT. Together with reference TRBV5-6 and TRBJ2-2, the CDR3 gives the full variable domain: DAGVTQSPTHLIKTRGQQVTLRCSPKSGHDTVSWYQQALGQGPQFIFQYYEEEERQRGNFPDRFSGHQFPNYSSELNVNALLLGDSALYLCASSLAGGAGTGELFFGEGSRLTVL.

The J gene is TRBJ2-7, the V gene TRBV6-5; weak D call: TRBD1 (6 bases). This CDR3 has 15 amino acids. V gave up 9 bases and J gave up 5 bases, with 23 bases separating them. From germline, CDR1 is MNHEY and CDR2 SVGAGI. In DNA form, the CDR3 reads TGTGCCAGTAGATCTATTACAGGGAGAAGGAACGAGCAGTACTTC. Its translation: CASRSITGRRNEQYF.

This chain uses TRBV7-9 with TRBJ2-2; D unclear. V lost 0 bases, J lost 0 bases, and 11 bases lay in between. The CDR3 is made up of 17 amino acids. Germline CDR1 SEHNR, CDR2 FQNEAQ (reference sequence). CDR3 in amino acids: CASSLAQQFANTGELFF. The DNA for the CDR3 is TGTGCCAGCAGCTTAGCGCAACAGTTCGCGAACACCGGGGAGCTGTTTTTT.

This clone came up once. The chain employs TRBV25-1 and TRBJ2-5, with TRBD1 matching 11 bases. Unmatched junction bases numbered 10, after V lost 8 bases and J lost 5 bases. CDR1 and CDR2 (germline): MGHDK, SYGVNS. The CDR3 sequence is 15 residues long. CDR3 loop: CASGTGQGARETQYF. As DNA, the CDR3 is TGTGCCAGCGGCACCGGACAGGGGGCGCGGGAGACCCAGTACTTC.

The rearrangement joins TRBV28 to TRBJ1-3; D uncertain. Germline CDR1 reads MDHEN; CDR2 reads SYDVKM. V shed 1 base and J shed 0 bases, with 7 bases lying between them. This CDR3 comprises 15 residues. The CDR3 reads CASSLLSPSGNTIYF. CDR3 coding DNA: TGTGCCAGCAGTTTATTGTCGCCCTCTGGAAACACCATATATTTT.

V and J are TRBV2 and TRBJ2-7; D unresolved. Per germline, CDR1 SNHLY and CDR2 FYNNEI. Trimming took 8 bases from V and 3 from J, leaving 8 bases between them. The CDR3 is 11 residues long. CDR3 sequence reads: CASATYYEQYF. CDR3 DNA sequence: TGTGCCAGCGCCACTTACTACGAGCAGTACTTC.

The chain couples TRBV10-3 to TRBJ1-5; D gene uncertain. V lost 10 bases to trimming and J lost 6 bases, with 16 bases between them. CDR1 is ENHRY and CDR2 is SYGVKD in the germline V gene. The CDR3 covers 13 residues. The CDR3, as DNA: TGTGCCACCAACTTTGTCGACGGTCAGCCCCAGCATTTT. Translation gives CATNFVDGQPQHF.

The rearrangement links TRBV11-1 to TRBJ2-5; perhaps TRBD2 as D (5 bases). The CDR3 extends over 13 amino acids. The V end was cut by 5 bases, the J end by 1 base, with 8 bases between. Germline values: CDR1 SGHAT, CDR2 FQDESV (reference sequence). The CDR3 region has the DNA TGTGCCAGCAGCCTACTAGGCCAAGAGACCCAGTACTTC. Its protein is CASSLLGQETQYF.

In this sample, this clone turned up a few times. The chain is built from TRBV9 and TRBJ2-1; a possible D gene is TRBD2 (5 bases). Germline CDR1 is SGDLS and CDR2 is YYNGEE. CDR3 length: 17 amino acids. Trimming removed 0 bases from V and 6 bases from J, with 19 bases in between. CDR3: CASSVATFPLGGNEQFF. The DNA of the CDR3 is TGTGCCAGCAGCGTAGCTACATTTCCACTCGGAGGCAATGAGCAGTTCTTC.

In its sample, this clone was seen many times. The chain's CDR3 is CASSDGGSFYYEQYF. CDR3 nucleotide sequence: TGTGCCAGCAGTGACGGGGGCAGCTTTTACTACGAGCAGTACTTC. The chain links TRBV6-1 to TRBJ2-7; the D gene could be TRBD1 or TRBD2 (6 bases each). The V end was cut by 3 bases, the J end by 3 bases, with 15 bases between. Germline lookup yields CDR1 MNHNS and CDR2 SASEGT. This CDR3 comprises 15 residues.